This is a list of T cell receptor beta chains from one sample in a study of blood T cell repertoires in COVID-19. The method was immunoSEQ multiplex PCR; TCRdb's version includes in-frame clones alone and lacks a portion of them. Of 380,000 or so clones listed, roughly nine tenths are singletons. Input material: peripheral blood. The origin of the receptors is a man between 35 and 55 years old with acute or convalescent COVID-19. CDR3s include the opening cysteine and the closing phenylalanine or tryptophan. The order of the fields is clone size, V gene, D gene, J gene, CDR3 protein, CDR3 DNA. D genes are given only for firm matches. A row's size may be missing; if present it is once, few, many or a size class.

.	TRBV3-1/TRBV3-2	.	TRBJ1-3	CASSQDRRNTIYF	TGTGCCAGCAGCCAAGATCGTCGAAACACCATATATTTT
.	TRBV3-1/TRBV3-2	TRBD2	TRBJ2-7	CASSRGTSGSQAYEQYF	TGTGCCAGCAGCCGAGGGACTAGCGGGTCCCAGGCCTACGAGCAGTACTTC
once	TRBV6-6	.	TRBJ1-6	CASSTGFDSPLHF	TGTGCCAGCAGTACGGGGTTTGATTCACCCCTCCACTTT
.	TRBV5-1	.	TRBJ1-1	CASSFRLGMNTEAFF	TGCGCCAGCAGTTTCAGACTAGGGATGAACACTGAAGCTTTCTTT
.	TRBV7-2	.	TRBJ2-1	CASSLAASFRGNEQFF	TGTGCCAGCAGCTTAGCCGCGTCCTTCCGGGGCAATGAGCAGTTCTTC
few	TRBV5-1	.	TRBJ1-3	CASSFLPVRVIGNTIYF	TGCGCCAGCAGCTTCCTCCCTGTTCGGGTAATTGGTAACACCATATATTTT
once	TRBV10-3	TRBD1	TRBJ2-7	CAISEGTGYEQYF	TGTGCCATCAGTGAGGGGACAGGCTACGAGCAGTACTTC
.	TRBV19	.	TRBJ1-1	CASRQLNTEAFF	TGTGCCAGTAGACAGTTGAACACTGAAGCTTTCTTT
few	TRBV15	TRBD1	TRBJ2-1	CATSRLQGDEQFF	TGTGCCACCAGCAGATTACAGGGGGATGAGCAGTTCTTC
.	TRBV19	TRBD1	TRBJ1-2	CASSKVGQGAISNYGYTF	TGTGCCAGTAGTAAGGTCGGACAGGGGGCTATTTCTAACTATGGCTACACCTTC
.	TRBV27	.	TRBJ1-1	CASSLNAFAEAFF	TGTGCCAGCAGTTTAAATGCGTTTGCGGAAGCTTTCTTT
.	TRBV12-3/TRBV12-4	.	TRBJ2-7	CASSTQGYEQYF	TGTGCCAGCAGCACACAGGGCTACGAGCAGTACTTC
.	TRBV28	.	TRBJ1-2	CASALGRGSRANYGYTF	TGTGCCAGCGCCTTGGGGCGGGGTTCTAGGGCCAACTATGGCTACACCTTC
.	TRBV12-5	.	TRBJ2-3	CASGRGGTDTQYF	TGTGCTAGTGGTAGAGGTGGCACAGATACGCAGTATTTT
.	TRBV9	.	TRBJ1-4	CASSPDPGLNEKLFF	TGTGCCAGCAGCCCAGACCCGGGTCTTAATGAAAAACTGTTTTTT
.	TRBV10-3	TRBD2	TRBJ2-3	CAISVLGRGADTQYF	TGTGCCATCAGTGTGCTCGGGAGGGGAGCAGATACGCAGTATTTT
.	TRBV7-8	TRBD2	TRBJ2-7	CASSLIGGTSGSYEQYF	TGTGCCAGCAGCTTAATCGGCGGCACTAGCGGATCCTACGAGCAGTACTTC
.	TRBV28	TRBD2	TRBJ2-1	CASSLLAGVSNEQFF	TGTGCCAGCAGTTTACTAGCGGGAGTCTCCAATGAGCAGTTCTTC
.	TRBV6-5	.	TRBJ2-1	CASSDSGSYNEQFF	TGTGCCAGCAGTGACTCCGGCTCCTACAATGAGCAGTTCTTC
.	TRBV6-2/TRBV6-3	.	TRBJ2-1	CASSPGAEQFF	TGTGCCAGCAGCCCGGGGGCTGAGCAGTTCTTC
once	TRBV19	TRBD1	TRBJ1-2	CASSIGTGRIYGYTF	TGTGCCAGTAGTATCGGGACAGGGAGGATATATGGCTACACCTTC
.	TRBV2	TRBD1	TRBJ1-4	CASNQGGNEKLFF	TGTGCCAGCAACCAGGGGGGAAATGAAAAACTGTTTTTT
.	TRBV9	.	TRBJ2-7	CASSVDHLSSYEQYF	TGTGCCAGCAGCGTAGACCACCTGAGCTCCTACGAGCAGTACTTC
.	TRBV5-1	.	TRBJ2-1	CASSLGGRYNEQFF	TGCGCCAGCAGCCTGGGGGGCCGTTACAATGAGCAGTTCTTC
.	TRBV6-4	.	TRBJ1-2	CASSDLNYGYTF	TGTGCCAGCAGTGACCTCAACTATGGCTACACCTTC
.	TRBV18	TRBD2	TRBJ2-3	CASSPPGLAGGPHTQYF	TGTGCCAGCTCACCCCCGGGACTAGCGGGAGGGCCGCATACGCAGTATTTT
.	TRBV4-1	TRBD2	TRBJ2-1	CASSQGAVAGRYNEQFF	TGCGCCAGCAGCCAAGGGGCCGTAGCGGGACGCTACAATGAGCAGTTCTTC
.	TRBV19	.	TRBJ1-2	CASSQSNYGYTF	TGTGCCAGTAGTCAATCTAACTATGGCTACACCTTC